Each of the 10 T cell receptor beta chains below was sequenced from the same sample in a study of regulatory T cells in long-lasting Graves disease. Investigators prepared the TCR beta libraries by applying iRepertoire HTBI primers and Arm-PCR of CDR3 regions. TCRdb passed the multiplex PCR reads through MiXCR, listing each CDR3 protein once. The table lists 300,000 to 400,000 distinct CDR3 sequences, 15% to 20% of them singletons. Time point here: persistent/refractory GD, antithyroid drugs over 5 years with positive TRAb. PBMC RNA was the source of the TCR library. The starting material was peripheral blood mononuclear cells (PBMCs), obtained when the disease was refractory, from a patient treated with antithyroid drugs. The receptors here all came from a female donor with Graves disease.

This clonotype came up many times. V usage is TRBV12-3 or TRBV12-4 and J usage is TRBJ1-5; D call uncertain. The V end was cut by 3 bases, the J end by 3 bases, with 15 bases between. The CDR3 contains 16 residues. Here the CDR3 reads CASSFNVGGLNQPQHF. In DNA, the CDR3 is TGTGCCAGCAGTTTTAATGTAGGAGGACTCAATCAGCCCCAGCATTTT.

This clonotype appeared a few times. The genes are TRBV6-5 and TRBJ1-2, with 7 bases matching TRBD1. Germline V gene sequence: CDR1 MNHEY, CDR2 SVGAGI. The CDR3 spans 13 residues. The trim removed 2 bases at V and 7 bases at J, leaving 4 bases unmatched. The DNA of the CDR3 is TGTGCCAGCAGTTACACACCAGGGGGTGGCTACACCTTC. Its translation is CASSYTPGGGYTF.

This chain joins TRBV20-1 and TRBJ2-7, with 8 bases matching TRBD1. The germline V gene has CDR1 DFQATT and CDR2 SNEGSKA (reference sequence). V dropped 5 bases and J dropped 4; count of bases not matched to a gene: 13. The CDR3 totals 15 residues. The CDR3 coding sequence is TGCAGTGCTCTAGCAGGGGGCGATTCTATGTACGAGCAGTACTTC. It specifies CSALAGGDSMYEQYF.

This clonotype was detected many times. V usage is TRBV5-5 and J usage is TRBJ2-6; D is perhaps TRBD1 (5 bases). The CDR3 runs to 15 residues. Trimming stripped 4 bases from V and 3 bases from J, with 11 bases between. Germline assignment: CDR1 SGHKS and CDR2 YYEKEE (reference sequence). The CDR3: CASSVAGNGANVLTF. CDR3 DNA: TGTGCCAGCAGCGTCGCAGGGAATGGGGCCAACGTCCTGACTTTC.

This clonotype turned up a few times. The CDR3, as DNA: TGCGCCAGCAGCTTAGGGACTAGCTTTTCCGAGCAGTACTTC. Encoded protein: CASSLGTSFSEQYF. The chain has TRBV5-1 and TRBJ2-7, with TRBD2 matching over 9 bases. The CDR3 is 14 residues long. In germline, CDR1 is SGHRS, CDR2 YFSETQ. The junction had 6 bases not matched to a gene; V was cut back by 2 bases and J by 6 bases.

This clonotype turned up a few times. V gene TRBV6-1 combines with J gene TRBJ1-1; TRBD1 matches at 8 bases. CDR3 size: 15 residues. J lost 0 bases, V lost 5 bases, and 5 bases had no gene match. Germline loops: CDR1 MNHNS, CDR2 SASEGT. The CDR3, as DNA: TGTGCCAGCAGTCGACAGGGGAACATGAACACTGAAGCTTTCTTT. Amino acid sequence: CASSRQGNMNTEAFF.

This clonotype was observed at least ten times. The CDR3 DNA reads TGTGCCAGCAGCCCTCTCCCAGCGACAGGGGAGAATAGCAATCAGCCCCAGCATTTT. Protein: CASSPLPATGENSNQPQHF. The chain couples TRBV27 to TRBJ1-5; 8 positions match TRBD1. CDR1 is MNHEY and CDR2 is SMNVEV in the germline V gene (reference sequence). The J segment lost 0 bases and the V segment lost 6 bases, leaving 16 bases of the junction unmatched. The length of the CDR3 is 19 residues.

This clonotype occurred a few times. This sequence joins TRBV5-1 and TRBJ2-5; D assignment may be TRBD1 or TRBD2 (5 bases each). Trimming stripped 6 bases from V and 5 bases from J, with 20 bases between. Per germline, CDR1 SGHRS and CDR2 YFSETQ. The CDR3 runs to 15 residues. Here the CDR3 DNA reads TGCGCCAGCAACCCACCGGGACGGCAATCCGAGACCCAGTACTTC. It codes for CASNPPGRQSETQYF.

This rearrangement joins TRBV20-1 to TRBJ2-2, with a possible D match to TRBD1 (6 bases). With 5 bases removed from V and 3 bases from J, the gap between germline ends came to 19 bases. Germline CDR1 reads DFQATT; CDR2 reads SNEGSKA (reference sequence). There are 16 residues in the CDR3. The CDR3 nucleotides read TGCAGTGCTCAACACGTCGACAGGCTTGACACCGGGGAGCTGTTTTTT. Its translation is CSAQHVDRLDTGELFF.

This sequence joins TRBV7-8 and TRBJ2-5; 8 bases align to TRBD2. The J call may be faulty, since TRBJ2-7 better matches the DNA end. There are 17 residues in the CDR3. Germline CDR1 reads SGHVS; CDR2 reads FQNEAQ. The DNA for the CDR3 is TGTGCCAGCAGCTTAGGGCCTATAAGCGGGAGCTCCTACGAGCAGTACTTC. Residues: CASSLGPISGSSYEQYF.